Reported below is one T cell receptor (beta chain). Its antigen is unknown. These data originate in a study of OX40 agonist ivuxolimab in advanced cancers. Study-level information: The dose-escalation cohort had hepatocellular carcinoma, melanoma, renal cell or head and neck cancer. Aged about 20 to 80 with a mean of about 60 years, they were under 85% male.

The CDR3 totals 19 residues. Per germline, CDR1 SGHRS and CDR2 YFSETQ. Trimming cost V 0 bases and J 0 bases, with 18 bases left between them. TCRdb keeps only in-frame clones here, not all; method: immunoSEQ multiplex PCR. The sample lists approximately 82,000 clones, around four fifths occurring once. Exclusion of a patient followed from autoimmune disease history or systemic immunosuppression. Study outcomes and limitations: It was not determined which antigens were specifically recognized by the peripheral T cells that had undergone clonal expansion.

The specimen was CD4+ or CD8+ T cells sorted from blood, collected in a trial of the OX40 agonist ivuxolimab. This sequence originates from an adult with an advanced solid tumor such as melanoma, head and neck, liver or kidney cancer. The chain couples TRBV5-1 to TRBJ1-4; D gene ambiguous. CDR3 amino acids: CASSLVPGAHKTTNEKLFF. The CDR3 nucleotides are TGCGCCAGCAGCTTGGTACCTGGAGCTCATAAAACAACTAATGAAAAACTGTTTTTT.